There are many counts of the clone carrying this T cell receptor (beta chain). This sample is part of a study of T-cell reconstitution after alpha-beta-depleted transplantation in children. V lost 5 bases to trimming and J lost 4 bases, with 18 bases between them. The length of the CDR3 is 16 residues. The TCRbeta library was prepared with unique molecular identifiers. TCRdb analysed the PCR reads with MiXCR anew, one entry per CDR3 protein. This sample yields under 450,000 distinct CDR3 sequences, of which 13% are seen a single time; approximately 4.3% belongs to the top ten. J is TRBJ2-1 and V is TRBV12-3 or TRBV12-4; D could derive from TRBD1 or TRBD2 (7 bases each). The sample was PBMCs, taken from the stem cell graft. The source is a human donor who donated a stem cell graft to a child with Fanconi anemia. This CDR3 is CASSPSTGTIYNEQFF. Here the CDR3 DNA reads TGTGCCAGCAGTCCCTCGACAGGGACTATTTACAATGAGCAGTTCTTC.